Reported below is one T cell receptor (beta chain). The target antigen is unknown. The data were obtained in a study of Graves' ophthalmopathy and Graves' hyperthyroidism. Study-wide findings and caveats: Most thyroid-expanded clonotypes exceeding 0.001 frequency were also found in blood.

Amplified material comprised TCR beta CDR3 regions derived from RNA transcripts. HTBI primers were employed in first-round RT-PCR, then a second-round multiplex PCR followed. TCRdb fed the multiplex PCR reads into MiXCR, producing one record per CDR3 protein. The repertoire has just over 600,000 distinct CDR3 sequences, 22% of them found once; the top ten carry roughly 6.9%. This CDR3 spans 14 amino acids. V lost 3 bases and J 3 bases, leaving 11 bases between the germline ends. Germline CDR1 is KGHSH and CDR2 is LQKENI. The source material was peripheral blood. V gene TRBV18 combines with J gene TRBJ1-1, with D maybe TRBD1 (5 bases). This TCR was sampled from a young woman with stable Graves' hyperthyroidism. Some clones in this sample may be carry-over from other donors' samples. CDR3 protein: CASSPGLLYTEAFF. The DNA for the CDR3 is TGTGCCAGCTCACCGGGACTTCTTTACACTGAAGCTTTCTTT.